This T cell receptor beta chain was obtained from a study of T cell clonotyping in hematopoietic cell transplantation. Whole-study results and caveats: Higher Inverse Simpson Index values in graft donor and pretransplant recipient predicted broader posttransplant TCR diversity. Recipient TCR diversity dropped after transplant; expanded clonotypes rose from day 30 to 180.

The CDR3 has 16 amino acids. V shed 5 bases and J shed 0 bases, with 14 bases lying between them. In germline, CDR1 is MDHEN, CDR2 SYDVKM. Concerning this clone: Antigen unknown.

The data were produced by immunoSEQ multiplex PCR, yet TCRdb's version contains in-frame clones alone and is incomplete. The sample holds about 18,000 clones, about 90% seen once. The source material was peripheral blood mononuclear cells. This clonotype was obtained from a man in his forties in good health. Some clones in this sample may be carry-over from other donors' samples. The chain is built from TRBV28 and TRBJ1-5; no definite D call. CDR3 amino acids: CASSPAWADSNQPQHF. CDR3 bases: TGTGCCAGCAGTCCCGCATGGGCAGATAGCAATCAGCCCCAGCATTTT.